The clone carrying this T cell receptor beta chain was seen only once. Its antigen remains unknown. The data derive from a study of shared clonotypes between healthy human individuals. The CDR3 contains 16 residues. Germline V lookup: CDR1 MGHRA, CDR2 YSYEKL. V lost 1 base, J lost 0 bases, and 10 bases lay in between. How the authors handled the data: Quality scores were absent from the junction-only immunoSEQ sequences, so filtering differed. Sequencing used immunoSEQ multiplex PCR; TCRdb keeps in-frame clones, though not all of them. The V and J calls and clone size are taken from that table; D and trimming were inferred from the DNA. The sample has about a million clones, 76% seen once; the top ten hold 1.5%. Points from the study as a whole: Sequencing of the sorted subsets was shown by rarefaction to be incomplete despite large depth. Clonotype sharing among donors was thought likely to change with sequencing depth.

The sequenced sample consisted of memory CD4+ T cells sorted from blood. Subset denoted: CD45RA-negative fraction. The origin of this receptor is a man between 18 and 29 years old in good health. This sequence joins TRBV4-1 and TRBJ2-1; D unclear. CDR3 coding DNA: TGCGCCAGCAGCCAAGCAACGGTGAGCTCCTACAATGAGCAGTTCTTC. Protein product: CASSQATVSSYNEQFF.